This T cell receptor beta chain comes out of a study of CD8 T cells in ankylosing spondylitis. Whole-study findings and limits: Some of these motif variants have turned up before, in reports on reactive arthritis synovial fluid and blood. The study identified a TCR beta motif of several highly homologous variants that appeared characteristic of ankylosing spondylitis blood.

The CDR3 loop spans 14 amino acids. The germline CDR1 and CDR2 sequences are SQVTM and ANQGSEA. Researchers built TCR beta libraries using quantitative 5'-RACE with molecular barcodes. TCRdb reanalysed the 5' RACE reads using MiXCR and keeps one entry per CDR3 protein. The sample shows 350,000 or so distinct CDR3 sequences, approximately 10% of them seen only once. This clonotype was detected once. Its antigen is as yet unknown. Being one base from a much bigger clone, this may be a read error. This receptor was obtained from a female donor with ankylosing spondylitis or in good health (not recorded which). The sequenced sample was blood, either unsorted or a sorted T cell fraction (not recorded which). The gene calls are TRBV29-1 and TRBJ1-2; 9 bases fit TRBD1. This CDR3 reads CSVLRRTGDYGDTF. The CDR3 region has the DNA TGCAGCGTTCTACGAAGGACAGGGGATTATGGCGACACCTTC.